This TCR beta chain came from a study of T cells in Graves' hyperthyroidism and ophthalmopathy (dated by TCRdb to about 2019). With respect to the entire study: Peripheral blood was collected at initial diagnosis, before any treatment. A discovery cohort of roughly 96 patients, about 40 with Graves' ophthalmopathy and 55 to 65 with stable Graves' hyperthyroidism, was used to find distinguishing TCR V-J signatures. An independent validation cohort of around 20 hyperthyroidism patients and about 15 patients who later progressed to ophthalmopathy tested prospective prediction of ophthalmopathy. The 90 or so discovery patients were randomly split 7:3 into training and test sets. In more than 5 Graves' hyperthyroidism patients, the study also compared T-cell repertoires from thyroid tissue with T-cell repertoires from blood. After sampling, hyperthyroidism patients received methimazole starting at 30 mg daily, and ophthalmopathy patients received high-dose intravenous methylprednisolone. According to the paper, TCR Vbeta CDR3 sequencing was carried out on over 130 peripheral blood samples, which came from around 43 ophthalmopathy, some 73 hyperthyroidism and around 17 progressor patients. The paper's findings and limits, for the study overall: Sample size was not statistically predetermined, and investigators were not blinded to group allocation. Most expanded thyroid clonotypes (frequency above 0.001) were also found in blood, which suggests that blood repertoires may mirror thyroid immune responses. A model built on a 13 V-J signature distinguished ophthalmopathy from stable hyperthyroidism, reaching 87.88% sensitivity and around 81% specificity in cross-validation and 80%/75% in testing. During validation, the model predicted progression to ophthalmopathy a median of approximately 6.5 months ahead of onset, with almost 71% sensitivity and 72.22% specificity.

Reading from cysteine to phenylalanine, the CDR3 counts 14 amino acids. Of all the DNA, just the CDR3 is kept, 42 bases in frame from base 1. CDR1 and CDR2, looked up from the germline V gene, are SGHVS and FQNEAQ. Clipping removes 5 bases from V and 4 bases from J, with 4 as the unmatched junction base count. In the ophthalmopathy patients, disease was moderately to severely active, with a Clinical Activity Score of 3 or more, a NOSPECS grade of 4 or more, and a duration of less than 3 months. Exclusion was applied to patients with uncontrolled infections, other autoimmune diseases, pregnancy or lactation. Clinical symptoms, serum thyroxine and TRAb, thyroid ultrasound, and orbital computed tomography formed the basis for the diagnoses. PBMCs were isolated from around 10 ml of fresh peripheral blood by Ficoll-Paque density gradient centrifugation. Total RNA was extracted with Trizol reagent, and quality was checked on an Agilent 2100 Bioanalyzer.

This clonotype appeared many times. The antigen it recognizes is unknown. There are no base qualities to consult, and no much larger clone falls within one base. The TCR beta CDR3 regions were amplified from the RNA transcripts. For the first round of RT-PCR on the TCR CDR3, the HTBI primer set was used together with the Qiagen OneStep RT-PCR kit. The libraries were constructed in a second round of multiplex PCR and then size-selected and purified. The libraries were sequenced on an Illumina HiSeq2000 using paired-end 100 bp reads. Per the original workflow: SOAPnuke was used to process the raw data, throwing out any read that contained adapters or uncalled bases, had a mean Phred below 15, or lacked an exact constant-primer or identifier match. COPE v1.2.5 was used to merge the high-quality paired reads, and each unique nucleotide sequence was defined as a clonotype. MiTCR v1.1 was used to align clonotypes to the IMGT TRBV, TRBD and TRBJ reference segments. The analysis included only V-J combinations with a frequency above 0.0001, which together covered 99.2% of the repertoires. A TCS score was defined as the ratio of F50 (clonal expansion) to E x V (chaos), with BLOSUM62-based TCRdist applied between CDR3 peptides within each V-J. Welch's t-statistics and random forest reduced approximately 520 V-J features to about 13, which were used in a naive Bayes classifier (R e1071). TCRdb reprocessing: public reads trimmed at Q25 with fastp, clones called with MiXCR, in-frame beta chains kept. Records with the same CDR3 protein are collapsed into one entry carrying the most frequent genes and DNA. The V and J calls shown here were made by TCRdb, not taken from the authors' results. Present in this sample are about 480,000 distinct CDR3 sequences, less than 25% of which were seen just once. The top ten clones comprise less than 65% of the sample.

Sequenced material: blood. The sequence was obtained from an older woman with Graves' ophthalmopathy. The chain joins TRBV7-8 to TRBJ2-5, and TRBD2 aligns with 10 junction nucleotides. The CDR3 protein sequence reads: CASSGRTSGETQYF. The DNA sequence reads TGTGCCAGCAGCGGCCGGACTAGCGGAGAGACCCAGTACTTC.